This entry features one T cell receptor (beta chain) sequence. The entry originates in a study of blood T cell repertoires in COVID-19. The CDR3 consists of 13 residues. V dropped 6 bases and J dropped 10 bases, with 13 bases sitting between them. From germline, CDR1 is SNHLY and CDR2 FYNNEI. Using immunoSEQ multiplex PCR, the repertoire was profiled, and TCRdb retains in-frame clones only, with some absent. The sample consists of about 220,000 clones, 80% of them appearing once. This sequence joins TRBV2 and TRBJ1-6; a possible D gene is TRBD1 (6 bases). The source material was peripheral blood. The clonotype comes from a woman in her seventies with acute or convalescent COVID-19. CDR3 amino acids: CASSPGTRSPLHF. The CDR3 DNA is TGTGCCAGCAGCCCCGGGACACGCTCACCCCTCCACTTT.